The 24 T cell receptor beta chains given below trace back to one sample, sequenced in a study of T cells in Graves' hyperthyroidism and ophthalmopathy. RNA transcripts gave rise to amplified TCR beta CDR3 regions. When the TCR CDR3 underwent first-round RT-PCR, the HTBI primer set was used. TCRdb analysed the multiplex PCR reads with MiXCR anew, one entry per CDR3 protein. The sample gives around 600,000 distinct CDR3 sequences, 45% of which show up once; less than 9.5% is in the top ten. The sequenced material came from peripheral blood or thyroid tissue (not recorded which). These receptors all stem from an adult man with Graves' disease, either hyperthyroidism or ophthalmopathy (not recorded which).

The V and J genes are TRBV5-1 and TRBJ1-2, with D possibly TRBD1 on 6 matching bases. From germline, CDR1 is SGHRS and CDR2 YFSETQ. Trimming left V 5 bases short and J 2 bases short, with 13 bases between. The CDR3 is 14 residues long. CDR3 nucleotide sequence: TGCGCCAGCAGTTTTCGGACAGAGAACTATGGCTACACCTTC. Its protein product is CASSFRTENYGYTF. The variable domain in full, with the rest retrieved from reference TRBV5-1 and TRBJ1-2, is KAGVTQTPRYLIKTRGQQVTLSCSPISGHRSVSWYQQTPGQGLQFLFEYFSETQRNKGNFPGRFSGRQFSNSRSEMNVSTLELGDSALYLCASSFRTENYGYTFGSGTRLTVV.

Many counts were recorded for this clonotype. The chain employs TRBV10-3 and TRBJ1-2; TRBD1 might be the D (6 bases). The germline V gene has CDR1 ENHRY and CDR2 SYGVKD. This CDR3 has 14 residues. V was cut by 6 bases and J by 3 bases, with 14 bases left in between. CDR3 protein: CAIRETGDDYGYTF. For the CDR3, the DNA is TGTGCCATCAGGGAGACAGGCGATGACTATGGCTACACCTTC.

The V call is TRBV20-1, the J call TRBJ1-1; tentative D call: TRBD1 (5 bases). Germline values: CDR1 DFQATT, CDR2 SNEGSKA (reference sequence). The CDR3 has 12 amino acids. Between the trimmed V and J ends, which lost 3 bases and 11 bases, there was a span of 16 bases. In DNA form, the CDR3 reads TGCAGTGCTAGTGGGGCAGGCCGAGGGGCTTTCTTT. Protein product: CSASGAGRGAFF.

Comment on this clonotype: This may stem from a read error, because a much larger clone lies one nucleotide away. This rearrangement joins TRBV2 to TRBJ2-7; TRBD1 matches at 8 bases. With 4 bases clipped from V and 6 bases from J, the junction kept 5 bases outside the gene matches. CDR3 length equals 13 residues. Germline V gene sequence: CDR1 SNHLY, CDR2 FYNNEI. The CDR3 reads CASSADRGCEQYF. The CDR3 DNA reads as TGTGCCAGCAGTGCAGACAGGGGCTGCGAGCAGTACTTC.

The chain couples TRBV20-1 to TRBJ2-2; TRBD2 is a possible D gene (6 bases). The germline CDR1 and CDR2 sequences are DFQATT and SNEGSKA (reference sequence). The CDR3 is made up of 16 amino acids. The germline V and J ends were trimmed by 6 bases and 1 base, with 18 bases remaining between them. The DNA for the CDR3 is TGCAGTGCCCAGTCTAGCGTTAGGGGGAACACCGGGGAGCTGTTTTTT. This translates into CSAQSSVRGNTGELFF.

The sample holds many counts of this clonotype. The chain uses TRBV20-1 and TRBJ2-5; D is tentatively TRBD1 or TRBD2 (6 bases each). Germline CDR1 DFQATT, CDR2 SNEGSKA (reference sequence). V gave up 3 bases and J gave up 5 bases, with 13 bases separating them. The CDR3 length is 13 residues. The CDR3, as DNA: TGCAGTGCTAGCTGGGGGGCGCGGGAGACCCAGTACTTC. Its protein product is CSASWGARETQYF.

This clonotype was seen repeatedly, ten times or more. The chain recombines TRBV15 with TRBJ1-1; 8 nucleotides align to TRBD1. Germline V gene lookup returns CDR1 LNHNV and CDR2 YYDKDF (reference sequence). V dropped 6 bases and J dropped 1; count of bases not matched to a gene: 10. The CDR3 runs to 16 residues. CDR3 residues: CATSPNRQGRNTEAFF. CDR3 nucleotides: TGTGCCACCAGTCCGAACCGACAGGGGCGGAACACTGAAGCTTTCTTT.

V gene TRBV5-1 combines with J gene TRBJ1-1; D is perhaps TRBD1 (5 bases). This CDR3 has 16 residues. CDR1 and CDR2 from the germline V gene are SGHRS and YFSETQ. Trimming cost V 3 bases and J 0 bases, with 15 bases left between them. CDR3 DNA: TGCGCCAGCAGCTCGCCCCCGGGACTTTTGAACACTGAAGCTTTCTTT. Translation: CASSSPPGLLNTEAFF.

This clonotype showed up many times. The chain has TRBV7-9 and TRBJ1-6; perhaps TRBD1 as D (5 bases). The CDR3 length is 14 residues. Germline CDR1 SEHNR, CDR2 FQNEAQ (reference sequence). The germline V and J ends were trimmed by 5 bases and 9 bases, with 14 bases remaining between them. The CDR3 here is CASSRDSVGSPLHF. The CDR3 DNA follows: TGTGCCAGCAGCCGAGACAGTGTGGGTTCACCCCTCCACTTT.

V and J are TRBV7-2 and TRBJ1-6; 7 bases line up with TRBD1. The CDR3 is 14 residues long. V shed 5 bases and J 10 bases; nucleotides not matched to a gene: 8. From germline, CDR1 is SGHTA and CDR2 FQGNSA. CDR3 sequence: CASSRGQESSPLHF. CDR3 in DNA: TGTGCCAGCAGCCGAGGACAGGAAAGCTCACCCCTCCACTTT.

This sequence joins TRBV20-1 and TRBJ2-5, with 9 bases lining up with TRBD1. The CDR3 covers 13 residues. CDR1 DFQATT and CDR2 SNEGSKA come from the germline V gene (reference sequence). Losses at the gene ends were 6 bases for V and 9 bases for J; bases not matched to a gene: 11. The CDR3 spells CSARQGDNQPQYF. CDR3 coding DNA: TGCAGTGCGCGACAGGGGGATAATCAGCCCCAGTACTTC.

V and J are TRBV28 and TRBJ1-4; D is undetermined. Germline CDR1 MDHEN, CDR2 SYDVKM. The CDR3 is made up of 15 amino acids. With 4 bases removed from V and 3 bases from J, the gap between germline ends came to 12 bases. For the CDR3, the DNA is TGTGCCAGCAGTTACCAGAGACAACCTAATGAAAAACTGTTTTTT. Protein sequence: CASSYQRQPNEKLFF.

This clonotype has a handful of counts. The J gene is TRBJ1-2, the V gene TRBV7-2, with unresolved D. The CDR3 contains 13 residues. Germline V gives CDR1 SGHTA, CDR2 FQGNSA. V lost 6 bases and J 6 bases, leaving 14 bases between the germline ends. CDR3 nucleotides: TGTGCCAGCAGTTCCTGGCAGGCCAATGGCTACACCTTC. It specifies CASSSWQANGYTF.

This clonotype has only a few counts. V is TRBV20-1 and J is TRBJ2-7; D is possibly TRBD1 or TRBD2 (5 bases each). V was trimmed by 2 bases and J by 3 bases, leaving 14 bases between them. Germline V gene data show CDR1 as DFQATT and CDR2 as SNEGSKA (reference sequence). The CDR3 extends over 14 amino acids. CDR3 in amino acids: CSARPPGPNYEQYF. CDR3 DNA sequence: TGCAGTGCTAGACCGCCGGGGCCGAACTACGAGCAGTACTTC.

The V and J genes are TRBV29-1 and TRBJ1-3; D unresolved. There are 9 residues in the CDR3. Looked up from germline, CDR1 is SQVTM and CDR2 is ANQGSEA. This chain's CDR3 is CRSGNTIYF. Here the CDR3 DNA reads TGCAGGTCTGGAAACACCATATATTTT.

This clonotype was counted at least ten times. The rearrangement joins TRBV6-6 to TRBJ2-2; the D is unclear. The germline CDR1 and CDR2 sequences are MNHNY and SVGAGI (reference sequence). CDR3 size: 12 residues. The V and J ends lost 5 bases and 7 bases respectively, with 8 bases between them. The CDR3 region is CASSEVDGELFF. In nucleotides, the CDR3 is TGTGCCAGCAGTGAGGTGGACGGGGAGCTGTTTTTT.

For this clonotype: A read error is possible here, since a much larger clone lies one base away. This chain uses TRBV11-2 with TRBJ1-1; D remains unclear. The CDR3 length is 14 residues. V was cut by 1 base and J by 8 bases, with 14 bases left in between. Per the germline V gene, CDR1 is SGHAT and CDR2 is FQNNGV. Written as DNA, the CDR3 is TGTGCCAGCAGCTTAGGTACGGCACACGTCGAAGCTTTCTTT. As protein: CASSLGTAHVEAFF.

The V call is TRBV6-1, the J call TRBJ2-7; tentatively, D is TRBD1 or TRBD2 (5 bases each). This CDR3 comprises 14 residues. Looked up from germline, CDR1 is MNHNS and CDR2 is SASEGT. V was trimmed by 4 bases and J by 5 bases, leaving 15 bases between them. The CDR3 DNA reads TGTGCCAGCAGTGGGGGACGTAGACCTCACGAGCAGTACTTC. Translation: CASSGGRRPHEQYF.

A few counts support this clonotype. This chain links TRBV20-1 with TRBJ2-7; 8 nucleotides align to TRBD1. Germline assignment: CDR1 DFQATT and CDR2 SNEGSKA (reference sequence). V gave up 3 bases and J gave up 4 bases; unmatched junction bases: 11. The CDR3 contains 15 residues. The CDR3: CSASLLRGRSYEQYF. As DNA, the CDR3 is TGCAGTGCTAGCCTCCTCAGGGGGCGCTCATACGAGCAGTACTTC.

The V call is TRBV10-1, the J call TRBJ2-3; D remains ambiguous. CDR3 length: 14 residues. V was cut by 0 bases and J by 0 bases, with 4 bases left in between. Germline V gene lookup returns CDR1 WNHNN and CDR2 SYGVQD (reference sequence). The CDR3 is CASSESISTDTQYF. In nucleotides, the CDR3 is TGCGCCAGCAGTGAGTCGATCAGCACAGATACGCAGTATTTT.

CDR3 DNA sequence: TGTGCCAGCAGCTTATTCGCAGGGGAAATGGGTACCTACGAGCAGTACTTC. Amino acid sequence: CASSLFAGEMGTYEQYF. V and J are TRBV7-8 and TRBJ2-7, with TRBD1 as a possible D gene (6 bases). The germline CDR1 and CDR2 sequences are SGHVS and FQNEAQ. This CDR3 has 17 residues. V lost 2 bases and J 2 bases, leaving 19 bases between the germline ends. Full variable domain (missing parts from reference TRBV7-8 and TRBJ2-7): GAGVSQSPRYKVAKRGQDVALRCDPISGHVSLFWYQQALGQGPEFLTYFQNEAQLDKSGLPSDRFFAERPEGSVSTLKIQRTQQEDSAVYLCASSLFAGEMGTYEQYFGPGTRLTVT.

This sequence joins TRBV20-1 and TRBJ1-6; a weak D match, TRBD1 (6 bases). The germline V gene encodes CDR1 DFQATT and CDR2 SNEGSKA (reference sequence). CDR3 size: 16 residues. The V end lost 0 bases, the J end lost 2 bases, and 11 bases lay between the germline ends. The CDR3 here is CSARDGTLTYNSPLHF. CDR3 coding DNA: TGCAGTGCTAGAGACGGGACATTAACCTATAATTCACCCCTCCACTTT.

Of note for this clonotype: Possible read error: a much larger clone is one base away. J is TRBJ2-7 and V is TRBV7-8; 7 bases are shared with TRBD2. In germline, CDR1 is SGHVS, CDR2 FQNEAQ. V dropped 0 bases and J dropped 6; count of bases not matched to a gene: 2. The CDR3 sequence is 13 residues long. CDR3 DNA sequence: TGTGCCAGCAGCTTAGCCTCTAGCGGCGAGCAGTACTTC. Translation gives CASSLASSGEQYF.

The chain recombines TRBV20-1 with TRBJ2-7; D is unclear. Germline lookup yields CDR1 DFQATT and CDR2 SNEGSKA (reference sequence). The CDR3 is 12 residues long. Trimming pared 1 base from V and 2 bases from J, leaving 6 bases between. As DNA, the CDR3 is TGCAGTGCTAGAGTCCAGGCCTACGAGCAGTACTTC. It translates to CSARVQAYEQYF.